The 25 T cell receptor beta chains below come from one sample, sequenced in a study of cytotoxic CD8 clonotypes in ibrutinib-treated CLL. The data were produced by immunoSEQ multiplex PCR, yet TCRdb's version contains in-frame clones alone and is incomplete. Here the sample spans some 25,000 clones, less than 80% being singletons. The sequencing used PBMCs, collected before ibrutinib treatment. These receptors were taken from a human donor with chronic lymphocytic leukemia.

This clone was seen only a few times. The rearrangement links TRBV7-9 to TRBJ2-4; D is possibly TRBD1 (5 bases). There are 16 residues in the CDR3. The V and J ends lost 3 bases and 1 base respectively, with 13 bases between them. Germline V CDR1 and CDR2: SEHNR, FQNEAQ (reference sequence). The CDR3 sequence is CASSFLGQGAKNIQYF. The CDR3, as DNA: TGTGCCAGCAGCTTTCTCGGGCAGGGCGCCAAAAACATTCAGTACTTC.

The chain joins TRBV5-4 to TRBJ2-5; 8 positions agree with TRBD2. CDR1 SGHNT and CDR2 YYREEE come from the germline V gene (reference sequence). V trimming: 4 bases; J trimming: 1 base; junction bases outside the gene matches: 12. The CDR3 sequence is 17 residues long. The CDR3 reads CASSRGELAGFQETQYF. The CDR3, as DNA: TGTGCCAGCAGCCGAGGGGAGCTAGCGGGTTTCCAAGAGACCCAGTACTTC.

In this sample, this clone turned up a few times. The rearrangement links TRBV28 to TRBJ1-4; TRBD1 agrees at 9 bases. The CDR3 is 15 amino acids. Germline loops: CDR1 MDHEN, CDR2 SYDVKM. The V and J ends lost 4 bases and 8 bases, in that order; junction bases with no gene match: 8. The CDR3 spells CASSSQGALGEKLFF. The DNA for the CDR3 is TGTGCCAGCAGTTCACAGGGGGCCCTTGGGGAAAAACTGTTTTTT.

This clone was counted between two and nine times. The chain couples TRBV29-1 to TRBJ1-2; D is perhaps TRBD1 (6 bases). The CDR3 has 13 residues. Germline V gene sequence: CDR1 SQVTM, CDR2 ANQGSEA. V was clipped by 6 bases and J by 4 bases, with 15 bases between them. The CDR3 protein is CSVDQTGSYGYTF. The CDR3 DNA sequence: TGCAGCGTGGATCAGACAGGCAGCTATGGCTACACCTTC.

In this sample, this clone turned up once. V gene TRBV10-3 combines with J gene TRBJ2-7, with 10 bases that match TRBD1. The CDR3 spans 16 residues. The ends lost 4 bases at V and 0 bases at J; junction bases unmatched: 6. From germline, CDR1 is ENHRY and CDR2 SYGVKD. The CDR3 bases are TGTGCCATCAGTGTACCGGGACAGGGGAGCTCCTACGAGCAGTACTTC. Amino acids: CAISVPGQGSSYEQYF.

In its sample, this clone was seen a few times. This chain links TRBV9 with TRBJ1-3, with 10 bases aligning to TRBD1. Germline CDR1 reads SGDLS; CDR2 reads YYNGEE. The V gene end was trimmed by 6 bases and the J gene end by 2 bases; junction bases not matched to a gene: 2. This CDR3 spans 14 amino acids. CDR3 loop: CASTGTGAGNTIYF. The CDR3 coding sequence is TGTGCCAGCACCGGGACAGGGGCTGGAAACACCATATATTTT.

The chain joins TRBV5-1 to TRBJ2-7, with D maybe TRBD2 (5 bases). From germline, CDR1 is SGHRS and CDR2 YFSETQ. The V and J ends lost 1 base and 6 bases respectively, with 11 bases between them. This CDR3 has 13 residues. Here the CDR3 reads CASSLTAATEQYF. The CDR3, as DNA: TGCGCCAGCAGCTTGACAGCGGCCACCGAGCAGTACTTC.

The rearrangement uses TRBV30 and TRBJ2-6, with a weak D call TRBD1 (5 bases). V was cut by 4 bases and J by 0 bases, with 7 bases left in between. This CDR3 spans 14 amino acids. Germline loops: CDR1 GTSNPN, CDR2 SVGIG (reference sequence). For the CDR3, the DNA is TGTGCCTGGACGGACATCTCTGGGGCCAACGTCCTGACTTTC. Translated, it gives CAWTDISGANVLTF.

The chain is built from TRBV6-5 and TRBJ1-2, with TRBD1 as a possible D gene (6 bases). The CDR3 sequence is 14 residues long. Trimming left V 6 bases short and J 4 bases short, with 15 bases between. Germline CDR1 MNHEY, CDR2 SVGAGI. The CDR3 coding sequence is TGTGCCAGCAGCCGGAGCAGGGGTTTCTATGGCTACACCTTC. Protein product: CASSRSRGFYGYTF.

Concerning this clone: In the same sample, other DNA sequences code for this CDR3. The V call is TRBV6-6, the J call TRBJ1-1; D call uncertain. This CDR3 is built from 12 residues. Germline CDR1 reads MNHNY; CDR2 reads SVGAGI (reference sequence). V was trimmed by 0 bases and J by 5 bases, leaving 4 bases between them. The CDR3, as DNA: TGTGCCAGCAGTTACTCGGTTACTGAAGCTTTCTTT. As protein: CASSYSVTEAFF.

V gene TRBV7-2 combines with J gene TRBJ2-7, with 9 bases fitting TRBD2. Unmatched junction bases numbered 2, after V lost 1 base and J lost 7 bases. The CDR3 contains 13 residues. Germline V gene lookup returns CDR1 SGHTA and CDR2 FQGNSA. In nucleotides, the CDR3 is TGTGCCAGCAGCTTAGTAAGCGGGAGGGAGCAGTACTTC. Protein sequence: CASSLVSGREQYF. The full variable domain, rest sourced from reference TRBV7-2 and TRBJ2-7, is GAGVSQSPSNKVTEKGKDVELRCDPISGHTALYWYRQSLGQGLEFLIYFQGNSAPDKSGLPSDRFSAERTGGSVSTLTIQRTQQEDSAVYLCASSLVSGREQYFGPGTRLTVT.

The genes are TRBV7-9 and TRBJ1-1; 9 bases are a match to TRBD1. From germline, CDR1 is SEHNR and CDR2 FQNEAQ (reference sequence). The CDR3 loop spans 15 amino acids. With 4 bases clipped from V and 6 bases from J, the junction kept 9 bases outside the gene matches. CDR3 nucleotide sequence: TGTGCCAGCAGCTCCCCCCGGGACAGGGTACCTGAAGCTTTCTTT. Translation: CASSSPRDRVPEAFF.

The chain carries TRBV9 and TRBJ1-2; 9 bases map to TRBD1. The CDR3 runs 18 residues. The V and J ends lost 2 bases and 0 bases, in that order; junction bases with no gene match: 11. Germline V gene lookup returns CDR1 SGDLS and CDR2 YYNGEE. The CDR3, as DNA: TGTGCCAGCAGCGTGGACCACCTAACAGGGGGCACTAACTATGGCTACACCTTC. Its protein is CASSVDHLTGGTNYGYTF.

The chain links TRBV19 to TRBJ2-2; TRBD1 aligns across 9 bases. The CDR3 runs to 15 residues. V shed 6 bases and J 2 bases; nucleotides not matched to a gene: 4. CDR1 and CDR2 from the germline V gene are LNHDA and SQIVND (reference sequence). The CDR3 region is CASRDRGLNTGELFF. In nucleotides, the CDR3 is TGTGCCAGTAGGGACAGGGGTCTCAACACCGGGGAGCTGTTTTTT.

J is TRBJ2-4 and V is TRBV30; D remains unclear. The ends were cut back, 1 base at V and 0 bases at J, with 7 bases in the middle. The CDR3 extends over 14 amino acids. Germline lookup yields CDR1 GTSNPN and CDR2 SVGIG (reference sequence). The CDR3 DNA sequence: TGTGCCTGGAGTGGGAAGGGAGCCAAAAACATTCAGTACTTC. The encoded protein is CAWSGKGAKNIQYF. Drawing the rest from reference TRBV30 and TRBJ2-4, the complete variable domain is SQTIHQWPATLVQPVGSPLSLECTVEGTSNPNLYWYRQAAGRGLQLLFYSVGIGQISSEVPQNLSASRPQDRQFILSSKKLLLSDSGFYLCAWSGKGAKNIQYFGAGTRLSVL.

V and J are TRBV19 and TRBJ2-5; D is possibly TRBD2 (6 bases). Deletions cut 10 bases from V and 0 bases from J, with 18 bases between. Germline V gene sequence: CDR1 LNHDA, CDR2 SQIVND (reference sequence). This CDR3 has 15 residues. CDR3 in DNA: TGTGCCACCGCGGAGGGCGAGACGTACCAAGAGACCCAGTACTTC. It translates to CATAEGETYQETQYF.

This clone was counted a few times. This rearrangement joins TRBV6-1 to TRBJ2-2; 9 bases agree with TRBD1. Germline values: CDR1 MNHNS, CDR2 SASEGT. The CDR3 spans 18 residues. Trimming took 1 base from V and 6 from J; bases not matched to a gene: 12. The CDR3 sequence: CASSEGGIGTGFSGELFF. DNA of the CDR3: TGTGCCAGCAGTGAAGGCGGCATAGGGACAGGGTTTTCCGGGGAGCTGTTTTTT.

The V and J genes are TRBV27 and TRBJ2-3; weak D call: TRBD2 (7 bases). Trimming took 3 bases from V and 1 from J, leaving 8 bases between them. Germline V lookup: CDR1 MNHEY, CDR2 SMNVEV (reference sequence). The CDR3 consists of 14 residues. The CDR3 DNA follows: TGTGCCAGCAGTTTCGGGGGGCGCACAGATACGCAGTATTTT. It specifies CASSFGGRTDTQYF.

The rearrangement joins TRBV7-2 to TRBJ2-1; the match to TRBD2 covers 13 bases. The V and J ends lost 5 bases and 2 bases, in that order; junction bases with no gene match: 3. The germline gives CDR1 SGHTA, CDR2 FQGNSA. This CDR3 has 16 amino acids. CDR3 in DNA: TGTGCCAGCAGCCCAGGACTAGCGGGAGCCTACAATGAGCAGTTCTTC. Protein sequence: CASSPGLAGAYNEQFF.

The chain has TRBV27 and TRBJ1-1, with 12 nucleotides matching TRBD1. CDR1 is MNHEY, CDR2 SMNVEV, per germline (reference sequence). The CDR3 runs 17 residues. V was clipped by 8 bases and J by 0 bases; unmatched bases: 10. CDR3: CASRQMGQGALNTEAFF. CDR3 sequence (DNA): TGTGCCAGCCGTCAGATGGGACAGGGGGCCTTGAACACTGAAGCTTTCTTT.

The chain combines TRBV6-1 with TRBJ1-1; tentatively, D is TRBD1 (6 bases). Trimming removed 5 bases at V and 4 bases at J, with 11 bases between. The germline V gene has CDR1 MNHNS and CDR2 SASEGT. This CDR3 contains 13 residues. The CDR3 is CASSTGRITEAFF. The CDR3, as DNA: TGTGCCAGCAGTACAGGGAGGATCACTGAAGCTTTCTTT.

The gene calls are TRBV19 and TRBJ2-5, with D unresolved. Germline values: CDR1 LNHDA, CDR2 SQIVND (reference sequence). The CDR3 is 16 amino acids. Trimming removed 2 bases at V and 4 bases at J, with 17 bases between. The chain's CDR3 is CASSIQAPMSTETQYF. The DNA of the CDR3 is TGTGCCAGTAGTATACAGGCCCCGATGTCTACAGAGACCCAGTACTTC.

The rearrangement links TRBV28 to TRBJ1-2; 10 nucleotides line up with TRBD1. With V trimmed by 0 bases and J by 4 bases, 5 bases remained unmatched. In germline, CDR1 is MDHEN, CDR2 SYDVKM. The CDR3 loop spans 16 amino acids. CDR3 residues: CASSLWTGGAPYGYTF. For the CDR3, the DNA is TGTGCCAGCAGTTTATGGACAGGGGGCGCGCCCTATGGCTACACCTTC.

This chain uses TRBV10-2 with TRBJ2-4; TRBD2 matches at 11 bases. Per the germline V gene, CDR1 is WSHSY and CDR2 is SAAADI. V was pared by 6 bases and J by 2 bases, with 6 bases of the junction left unmatched. This CDR3 region has 16 residues. This CDR3 reads CASRPTSGETKNIQYF. Written as DNA, the CDR3 is TGCGCCAGCAGGCCGACTAGCGGGGAAACCAAAAACATTCAGTACTTC.

V gene TRBV7-2 combines with J gene TRBJ1-2; D gene ambiguous. Germline-derived CDR1 and CDR2 are SGHTA and FQGNSA. The CDR3 has 14 amino acids. The V gene lost 1 base and the J gene lost 6 bases, with 12 bases spanning the gap. The CDR3 reads CASSLVSLGNGYTF. As DNA, the CDR3 is TGTGCCAGCAGCTTAGTCTCATTGGGGAATGGCTACACCTTC.